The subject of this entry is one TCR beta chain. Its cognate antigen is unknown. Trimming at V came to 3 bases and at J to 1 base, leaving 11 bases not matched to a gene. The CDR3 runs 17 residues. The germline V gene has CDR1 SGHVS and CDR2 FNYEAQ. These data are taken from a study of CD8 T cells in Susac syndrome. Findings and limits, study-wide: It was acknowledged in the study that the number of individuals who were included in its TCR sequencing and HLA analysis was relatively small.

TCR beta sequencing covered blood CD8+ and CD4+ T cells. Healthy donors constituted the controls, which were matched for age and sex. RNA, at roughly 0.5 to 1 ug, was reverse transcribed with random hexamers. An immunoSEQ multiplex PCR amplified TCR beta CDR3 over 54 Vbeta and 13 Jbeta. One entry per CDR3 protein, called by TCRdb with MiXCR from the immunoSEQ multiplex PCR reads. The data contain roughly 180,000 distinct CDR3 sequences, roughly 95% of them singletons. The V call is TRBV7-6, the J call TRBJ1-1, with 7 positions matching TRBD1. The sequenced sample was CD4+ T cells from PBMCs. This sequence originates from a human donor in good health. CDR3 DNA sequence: TGTGCCAGCAGCTTTCTCCGACAGGGCGCGGGGAACACTGAAGCTTTCTTT. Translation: CASSFLRQGAGNTEAFF.